At least ten counts were recorded for the clone carrying this TCR beta chain. Amplification targeted the TCR beta CDR3 regions, with RNA transcripts as the source material. HTBI primers were employed in first-round RT-PCR, then a second-round multiplex PCR followed. Each CDR3 protein gets one entry after TCRdb re-called the multiplex PCR reads with MiXCR. Found here are around 340,000 distinct CDR3 sequences, around a sixth of them singletons; the top ten hold over 9%. With 8 bases removed from V and 10 bases from J, the gap between germline ends came to 18 bases. The CDR3 spans 14 residues. Germline assignment: CDR1 SNHLY and CDR2 FYNNEI. None of the included patients had other autoimmune diseases, uncontrolled infections, pregnancy or lactation, as these led to exclusion. As diagnostic evidence, clinical symptoms, serum thyroxine, TRAb, thyroid ultrasound and orbital computed tomography were relied upon. The PBMC fraction was derived from 10 ml of fresh peripheral blood.

This record belongs to a study of Graves' ophthalmopathy and Graves' hyperthyroidism. The receptor's source is an adult man with Graves' ophthalmopathy. The sample consisted of peripheral blood. J is TRBJ1-6 and V is TRBV2, with D tentatively TRBD1 (6 bases). This chain's CDR3 is CASGRDNVGSPLHF. DNA for the CDR3: TGTGCCAGCGGCCGGGACAACGTTGGGTCACCCCTCCACTTT.